The next 12 T cell receptor beta chains were all read from a single sample in a study of blood T cell repertoires in COVID-19 (dated by TCRdb to between 2020 and 2021). Receptors were amplified or captured by the immunoSEQ multiplex PCR assay. TCRdb took this table from immuneACCESS and kept in-frame rearrangements with V and J called. Such tables lack part of the clones; where checked against another copy, unresolved V genes explain under half of the gap, and the rest is unexplained. This sample holds 230,000 or so clones; roughly 84% were observed only once. Jointly, the top ten make up roughly 3.2% of the sample. The specimen sequenced was PBMCs or T cells enriched from blood (not recorded which). The receptors originated from a man aged 45-65 years who had recovered from COVID-19.

The chain uses TRBV11-3 and TRBJ1-1, with TRBD1 as a possible D gene (5 bases). CDR1 and CDR2 (germline): SGHNT, YENEEA. CDR3 length: 14 amino acids. V lost 2 bases, J lost 8 bases, and 15 bases lay in between. The CDR3 protein is CASSLMVGTLEAFF. The CDR3 bases are TGTGCCAGCAGCTTAATGGTTGGGACTTTAGAAGCTTTCTTT.

This chain joins TRBV5-3 and TRBJ2-1; tentatively, D is TRBD2 (5 bases). TRBV5-3 is designated an ORF whose function remains uncertain. Trimming removed 6 bases at V and 6 bases at J, with 13 bases between. The CDR3 is 13 residues long. CDR3 DNA sequence: TGTGCCAGAACCACCCGGGGTTGCAATGAGCAGTTCTTC. Its protein is CARTTRGCNEQFF.

The chain has TRBV18 and TRBJ1-6; 10 positions match TRBD1. CDR1 KGHSH and CDR2 LQKENI come from the germline V gene. V was clipped by 3 bases and J by 9 bases; unmatched bases: 8. This CDR3 region has 16 residues. CDR3 sequence reads: CASSPGDRGGFSPLHF. CDR3 bases: TGTGCCAGCTCACCCGGGGACAGGGGAGGATTTTCACCCCTCCACTTT.

The rearrangement joins TRBV7-2 to TRBJ2-7; TRBD1 aligns across 9 bases. Germline trimming cut 5 bases from V and 1 base from J; bases unmatched to any gene: 3. Germline CDR1 SGHTA, CDR2 FQGNSA. The CDR3 spans 14 residues. DNA of the CDR3: TGTGCCAGCAGCAGGGACAGGGAATCCTACGAGCAGTACTTC. This codes for CASSRDRESYEQYF.

The chain links TRBV4-2 to TRBJ1-4; perhaps TRBD1 as D (6 bases). Trimming shortened V by 0 bases and J by 5 bases, and 16 bases separated the two germline ends. Germline assignment: CDR1 LGHNA and CDR2 YNFKEQ. The CDR3 spans 17 residues. CDR3 amino acids: CASSQEGPGHTNEKLFF. Written as DNA, the CDR3 is TGTGCCAGCAGCCAAGAGGGCCCGGGACATACGAATGAAAAACTGTTTTTT.

In its sample, this clone was seen a few times. The chain employs TRBV19 and TRBJ1-5; unclear D gene. The CDR3 is made up of 15 amino acids. The V gene lost 6 bases and the J gene lost 3 bases, with 15 bases spanning the gap. Germline CDR1 reads LNHDA; CDR2 reads SQIVND (reference sequence). The CDR3 DNA reads TGTGCCAGTAGGAGGGAGTCGGGAACCAATCAGCCCCAGCATTTT. It is translated as CASRRESGTNQPQHF.

The chain uses TRBV19 and TRBJ2-3; D might be TRBD2 (6 bases). Germline V gene lookup returns CDR1 LNHDA and CDR2 SQIVND (reference sequence). The CDR3 spans 16 residues. Trimming cost V 4 bases and J 1 base, with 15 bases left between them. In DNA form, the CDR3 reads TGTGCCAGTAGTACCCCCCGGGCTAGCGGCACAGATACGCAGTATTTT. The encoded protein is CASSTPRASGTDTQYF.

The chain uses TRBV28 and TRBJ1-5; 7 bases line up with TRBD1. In germline, CDR1 is MDHEN, CDR2 SYDVKM. CDR3 length: 13 residues. V lost 4 bases to trimming and J lost 5 bases; unmatched junction nucleotides: 2. CDR3 sequence reads: CASSSRGYQPQHF. As DNA, the CDR3 is TGTGCCAGCAGTTCCAGGGGGTATCAGCCCCAGCATTTT. Full variable domain (remainder filled in from reference TRBV28 and TRBJ1-5): DVKVTQSSRYLVKRTGEKVFLECVQDMDHENMFWYRQDPGLGLRLIYFSYDVKMKEKGDIPEGYSVSREKKERFSLILESASTNQTSMYLCASSSRGYQPQHFGDGTRLSIL.

Written as DNA, the CDR3 is TGCGCCAGCAGACTTTTAAGGGGGACCCAGTACTTC. Residues: CASRLLRGTQYF. The rearrangement uses TRBV5-1 and TRBJ2-5, with a possible D match to TRBD1 (5 bases). Germline values: CDR1 SGHRS, CDR2 YFSETQ. Trimming cost V 5 bases and J 7 bases, with 12 bases left between them. This CDR3 contains 12 residues.

The chain joins TRBV10-3 to TRBJ2-3; D might be TRBD2 (7 bases). Germline V CDR1 and CDR2: ENHRY, SYGVKD. The CDR3 runs 15 residues. V was pared by 6 bases and J by 0 bases, with 13 bases between. The CDR3 spells CAIRAGAASTDTQYF. As DNA, the CDR3 is TGTGCCATCAGGGCGGGGGCGGCAAGCACAGATACGCAGTATTTT.

This clone was seen a few times. The CDR3 bases are TGTGCCAGCAGCTTCGGACAGGGGGACTACGAGCAGTACTTC. The encoded protein is CASSFGQGDYEQYF. This chain joins TRBV5-5 and TRBJ2-7, with 10 bases that match TRBD1. The CDR3 covers 14 residues. The V gene end was trimmed by 2 bases and the J gene end by 3 bases; junction bases not matched to a gene: 2. Per the germline V gene, CDR1 is SGHKS and CDR2 is YYEKEE (reference sequence).

The gene calls are TRBV12-5 and TRBJ1-3; D uncertain. CDR3 length: 15 residues. Per the germline V gene, CDR1 is LGHNT and CDR2 is FRNRAP. The V and J ends lost 3 bases and 4 bases respectively, with 13 bases between them. The CDR3 nucleotides are TGTGCTAGTGGTTTCCCCCCCGGTTACGGAAACACCATATATTTT. Its protein product is CASGFPPGYGNTIYF.